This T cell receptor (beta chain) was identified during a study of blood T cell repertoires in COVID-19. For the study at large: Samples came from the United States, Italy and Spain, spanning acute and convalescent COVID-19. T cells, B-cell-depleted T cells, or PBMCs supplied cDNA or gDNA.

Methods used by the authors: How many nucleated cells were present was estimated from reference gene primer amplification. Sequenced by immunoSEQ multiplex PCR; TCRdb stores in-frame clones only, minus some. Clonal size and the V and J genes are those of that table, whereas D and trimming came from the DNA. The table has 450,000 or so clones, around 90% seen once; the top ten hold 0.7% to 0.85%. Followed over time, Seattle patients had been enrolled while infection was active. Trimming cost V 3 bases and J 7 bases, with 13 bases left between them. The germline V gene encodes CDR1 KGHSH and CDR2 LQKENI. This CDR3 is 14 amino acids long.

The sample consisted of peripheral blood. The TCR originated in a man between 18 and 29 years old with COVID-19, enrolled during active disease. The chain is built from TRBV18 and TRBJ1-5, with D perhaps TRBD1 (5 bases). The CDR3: CASSPTRVDQPQHF. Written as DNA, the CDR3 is TGTGCCAGCTCACCCACCAGGGTAGACCAGCCCCAGCATTTT.